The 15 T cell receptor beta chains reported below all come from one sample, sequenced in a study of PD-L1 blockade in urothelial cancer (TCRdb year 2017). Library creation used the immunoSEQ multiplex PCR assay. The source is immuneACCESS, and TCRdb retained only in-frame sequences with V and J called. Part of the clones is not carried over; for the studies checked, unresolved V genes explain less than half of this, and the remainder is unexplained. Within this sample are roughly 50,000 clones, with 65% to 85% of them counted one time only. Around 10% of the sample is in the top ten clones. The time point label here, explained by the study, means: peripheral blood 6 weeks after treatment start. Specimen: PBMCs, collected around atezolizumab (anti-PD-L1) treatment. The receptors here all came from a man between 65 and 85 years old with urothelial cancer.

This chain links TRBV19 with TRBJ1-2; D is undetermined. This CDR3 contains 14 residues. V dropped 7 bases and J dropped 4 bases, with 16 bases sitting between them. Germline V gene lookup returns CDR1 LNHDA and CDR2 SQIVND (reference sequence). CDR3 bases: TGTGCCAGTAAGTCGGCAGGCACATCCTATGGCTACACCTTC. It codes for CASKSAGTSYGYTF.

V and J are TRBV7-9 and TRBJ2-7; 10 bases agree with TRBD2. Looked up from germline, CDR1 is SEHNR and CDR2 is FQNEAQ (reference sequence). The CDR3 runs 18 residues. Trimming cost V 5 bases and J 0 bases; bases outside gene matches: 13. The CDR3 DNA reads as TGTGCCAGCAGCCCCCCGAAACGACTAGCGGGCCACTCCTACGAGCAGTACTTC. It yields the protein CASSPPKRLAGHSYEQYF.

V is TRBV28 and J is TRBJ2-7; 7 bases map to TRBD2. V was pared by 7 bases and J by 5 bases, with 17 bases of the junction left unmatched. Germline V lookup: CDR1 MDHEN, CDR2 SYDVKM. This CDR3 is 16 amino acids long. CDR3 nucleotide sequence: TGTGCCAGCAATTCCCCCTCGGCGGGAGAGGCGGACGAGCAGTACTTC. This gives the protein CASNSPSAGEADEQYF.

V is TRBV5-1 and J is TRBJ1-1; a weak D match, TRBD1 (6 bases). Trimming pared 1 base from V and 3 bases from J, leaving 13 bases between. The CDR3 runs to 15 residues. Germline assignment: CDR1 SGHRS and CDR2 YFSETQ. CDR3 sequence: CASSLSGDEYTEAFF. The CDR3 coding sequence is TGCGCCAGCAGCTTGTCAGGGGATGAGTACACTGAAGCTTTCTTT.

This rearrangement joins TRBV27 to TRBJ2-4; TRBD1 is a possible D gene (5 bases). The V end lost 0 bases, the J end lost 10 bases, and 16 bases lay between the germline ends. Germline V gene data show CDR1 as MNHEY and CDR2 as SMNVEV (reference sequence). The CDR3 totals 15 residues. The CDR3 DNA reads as TGTGCCAGCAGTTTATCCAGGCAGGGCCGTTCAATTCAGTACTTC. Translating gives CASSLSRQGRSIQYF.

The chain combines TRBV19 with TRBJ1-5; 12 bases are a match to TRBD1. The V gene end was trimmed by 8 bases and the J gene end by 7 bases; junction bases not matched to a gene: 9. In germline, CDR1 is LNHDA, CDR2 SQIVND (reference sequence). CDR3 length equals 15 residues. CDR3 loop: CASSGTGGGGQPQHF. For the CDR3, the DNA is TGTGCCAGTTCCGGGACAGGGGGCGGGGGACAGCCCCAGCATTTT.

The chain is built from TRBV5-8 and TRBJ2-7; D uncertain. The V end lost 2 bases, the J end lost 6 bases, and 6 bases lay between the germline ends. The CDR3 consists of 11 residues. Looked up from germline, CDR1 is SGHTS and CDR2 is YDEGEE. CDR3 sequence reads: CASSLIGEQYF. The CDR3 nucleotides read TGTGCCAGCAGCTTAATCGGCGAGCAGTACTTC.

CDR3 coding DNA: TGTGCCAGCAGCTTTATCCTAGAGGGGAGCGGGAGCGCCAGACCTGACAATGAGCAGTTCTTC. Protein sequence: CASSFILEGSGSARPDNEQFF. This rearrangement joins TRBV7-6 to TRBJ2-1; 8 bases are a match to TRBD2. With V trimmed by 3 bases and J by 5 bases, 24 bases remained unmatched. The CDR3 sequence is 21 residues long. CDR1 is SGHVS and CDR2 is FNYEAQ in the germline V gene. The whole variable domain, filled in from reference TRBV7-6 and TRBJ2-1, reads GAGVSQSPRYKVTKRGQDVALRCDPISGHVSLYWYRQALGQGPEFLTYFNYEAQQDKSGLPNDRFSAERPEGSISTLTIQRTEQRDSAMYRCASSFILEGSGSARPDNEQFFGPGTRLTVL.

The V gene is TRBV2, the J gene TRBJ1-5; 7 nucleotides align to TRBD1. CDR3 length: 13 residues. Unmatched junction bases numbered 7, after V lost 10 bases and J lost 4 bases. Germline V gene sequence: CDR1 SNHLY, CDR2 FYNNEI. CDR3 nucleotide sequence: TGTGCCACACAAACAGGGGTAAATCAGCCCCAGCATTTT. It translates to CATQTGVNQPQHF.

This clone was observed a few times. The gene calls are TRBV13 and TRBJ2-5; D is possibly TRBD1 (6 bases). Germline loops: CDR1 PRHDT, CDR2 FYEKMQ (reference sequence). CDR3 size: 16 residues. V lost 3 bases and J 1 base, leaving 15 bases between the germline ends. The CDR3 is CASSLQGWAFQETQYF. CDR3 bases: TGTGCCAGCAGCTTGCAGGGGTGGGCCTTCCAAGAGACCCAGTACTTC.

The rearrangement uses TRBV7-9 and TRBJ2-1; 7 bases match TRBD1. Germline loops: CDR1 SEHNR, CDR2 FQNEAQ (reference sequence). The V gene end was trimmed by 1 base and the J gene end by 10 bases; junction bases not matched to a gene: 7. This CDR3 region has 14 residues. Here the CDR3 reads CASSLGTGRWEQFF. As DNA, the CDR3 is TGTGCCAGCAGCTTAGGGACAGGACGCTGGGAGCAGTTCTTC.

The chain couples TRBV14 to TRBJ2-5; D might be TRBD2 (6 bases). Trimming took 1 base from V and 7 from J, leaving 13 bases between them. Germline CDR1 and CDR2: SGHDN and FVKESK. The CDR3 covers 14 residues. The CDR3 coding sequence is TGTGCCAGCAGCCAAGTTGGAGGGCAGGCGACCCAGTACTTC. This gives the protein CASSQVGGQATQYF.

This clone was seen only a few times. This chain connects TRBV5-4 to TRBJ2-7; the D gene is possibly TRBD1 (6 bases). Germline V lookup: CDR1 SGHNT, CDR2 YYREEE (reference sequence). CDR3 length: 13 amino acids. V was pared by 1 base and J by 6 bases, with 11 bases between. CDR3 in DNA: TGTGCCAGCAGCTTGACCACAGGGCTCGAGCAGTACTTC. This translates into CASSLTTGLEQYF.

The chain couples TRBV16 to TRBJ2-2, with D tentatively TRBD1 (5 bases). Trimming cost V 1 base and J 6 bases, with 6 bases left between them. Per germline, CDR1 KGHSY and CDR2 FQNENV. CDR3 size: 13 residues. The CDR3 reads CASSQLGAGELFF. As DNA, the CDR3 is TGTGCCAGCAGCCAATTAGGGGCCGGGGAGCTGTTTTTT.

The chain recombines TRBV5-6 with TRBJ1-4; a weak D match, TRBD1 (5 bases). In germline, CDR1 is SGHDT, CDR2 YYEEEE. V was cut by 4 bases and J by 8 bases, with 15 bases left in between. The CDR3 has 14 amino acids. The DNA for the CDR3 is TGTGCCAGCAGCGGGGGGTTCGAGTTCGAAAAACTGTTTTTT. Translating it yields CASSGGFEFEKLFF. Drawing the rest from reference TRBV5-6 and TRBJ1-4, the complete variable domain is DAGVTQSPTHLIKTRGQQVTLRCSPKSGHDTVSWYQQALGQGPQFIFQYYEEEERQRGNFPDRFSGHQFPNYSSELNVNALLLGDSALYLCASSGGFEFEKLFFGSGTQLSVL.